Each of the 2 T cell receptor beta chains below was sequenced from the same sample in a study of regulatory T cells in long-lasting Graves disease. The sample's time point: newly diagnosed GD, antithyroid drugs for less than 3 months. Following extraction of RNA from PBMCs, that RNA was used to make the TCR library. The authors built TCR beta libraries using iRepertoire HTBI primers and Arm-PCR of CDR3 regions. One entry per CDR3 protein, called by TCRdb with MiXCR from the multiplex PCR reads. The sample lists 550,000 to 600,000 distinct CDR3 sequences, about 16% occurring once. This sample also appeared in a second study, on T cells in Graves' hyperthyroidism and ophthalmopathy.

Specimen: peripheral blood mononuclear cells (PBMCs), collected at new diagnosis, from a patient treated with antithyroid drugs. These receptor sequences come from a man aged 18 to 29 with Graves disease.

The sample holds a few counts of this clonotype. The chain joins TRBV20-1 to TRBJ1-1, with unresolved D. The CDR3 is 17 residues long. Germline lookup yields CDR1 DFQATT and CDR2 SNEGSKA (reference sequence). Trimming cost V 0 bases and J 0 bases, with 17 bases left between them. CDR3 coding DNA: TGCAGTGCTAGAGATGCGTCTGATTTTACGTTGAACACTGAAGCTTTCTTT. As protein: CSARDASDFTLNTEAFF.

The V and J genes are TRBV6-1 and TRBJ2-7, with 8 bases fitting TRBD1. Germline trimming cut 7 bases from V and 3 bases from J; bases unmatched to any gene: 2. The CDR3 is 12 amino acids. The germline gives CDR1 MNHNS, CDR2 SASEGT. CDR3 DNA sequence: TGTGCCAGCAAGACAGGGGACTACGAGCAGTACTTC. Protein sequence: CASKTGDYEQYF.